One sample yielded the 21 T cell receptor beta chains listed below, sequenced in a study of blood T cell repertoires in COVID-19. TCRdb's copy holds only in-frame clones and misses some; the assay was immunoSEQ multiplex PCR. The data hold over 400,000 clones, with roughly nine tenths observed a single time. Input material: peripheral blood. Every receptor here comes from a woman aged 50 to 60 with COVID-19, enrolled during active disease.

The V and J genes are TRBV5-1 and TRBJ1-2; no clear D. Germline-derived CDR1 and CDR2 are SGHRS and YFSETQ. CDR3 size: 13 residues. V dropped 0 bases and J dropped 7 bases, with 10 bases sitting between them. The CDR3 sequence is CASSLATGSGYTF. CDR3 in DNA: TGCGCCAGCAGCTTGGCCACGGGGTCTGGCTACACCTTC.

This chain uses TRBV24-1 with TRBJ2-1, with 12 positions matching TRBD2. Germline V gene data show CDR1 as KGHDR and CDR2 as SFDVKD. The CDR3 loop spans 17 amino acids. V lost 0 bases to trimming and J lost 6 bases; unmatched junction nucleotides: 5. The CDR3 DNA follows: TGTGCCACCAGTGATTTGCCGACTAGCGGGGGACCCAATGAGCAGTTCTTC. This translates into CATSDLPTSGGPNEQFF.

The chain carries TRBV7-8 and TRBJ2-3; TRBD2 matches at 9 bases. The CDR3 has 16 amino acids. CDR1 is SGHVS, CDR2 FQNEAQ, per germline. V was clipped by 2 bases and J by 3 bases; unmatched bases: 6. CDR3 region: CASSLMAGGSTDTQYF. DNA for the CDR3: TGTGCCAGCAGCTTAATGGCGGGGGGGTCGACAGATACGCAGTATTTT.

This clone turned up a few times. The genes are TRBV5-6 and TRBJ1-5, with 9 bases fitting TRBD1. Trimming removed 3 bases from V and 6 bases from J; junction bases left unmatched: 4. Germline assignment: CDR1 SGHDT and CDR2 YYEEEE. The CDR3 sequence is 14 residues long. The CDR3 bases are TGTGCCAGCAGCTCAGGACAGGGGCGTCAGCCCCAGCATTTT. Protein sequence: CASSSGQGRQPQHF.

This clone was seen once. The genes are TRBV24-1 and TRBJ2-1; TRBD1 matches at 8 bases. The CDR3 runs 17 residues. From germline, CDR1 is KGHDR and CDR2 SFDVKD. The ends lost 0 bases at V and 8 bases at J; junction bases unmatched: 11. Here the CDR3 DNA reads TGTGCCACCAGTGATTTGGATGCCCGACAGGGGATCGATGAGCAGTTCTTC. Translated: CATSDLDARQGIDEQFF.

This clone was recorded once. The chain uses TRBV6-5 and TRBJ1-5; a possible D gene is TRBD1 (5 bases). V lost 9 bases to trimming and J lost 0 bases, with 12 bases between them. In germline, CDR1 is MNHEY, CDR2 SVGAGI. This CDR3 spans 14 amino acids. CDR3 coding DNA: TGTGCCAGTCTCAGGGCCTATAGCAATCAGCCCCAGCATTTT. It yields the protein CASLRAYSNQPQHF.

V is TRBV24-1 and J is TRBJ1-2; D remains ambiguous. The CDR3 extends over 13 amino acids. CDR1 KGHDR and CDR2 SFDVKD come from the germline V gene. V lost 3 bases and J lost 5, with 9 bases in between. CDR3 protein: CATSDRTEYGYTF. The CDR3 region has the DNA TGTGCCACCAGTGATCGGACTGAATATGGCTACACCTTC.

The gene calls are TRBV5-4 and TRBJ2-3; a possible D gene is TRBD2 (6 bases). With 3 bases removed from V and 0 bases from J, the gap between germline ends came to 17 bases. Germline CDR1 is SGHNT and CDR2 is YYREEE (reference sequence). The CDR3 runs to 17 residues. CDR3 in amino acids: CASSSEGGPGSTDTQYF. The CDR3 DNA reads TGTGCCAGCAGCTCCGAAGGAGGGCCCGGTAGCACAGATACGCAGTATTTT.

V is TRBV4-1 and J is TRBJ2-6; D might be TRBD1 (6 bases). The CDR3 has 14 amino acids. Germline V lookup: CDR1 MGHRA, CDR2 YSYEKL. Between the trimmed V and J ends, which lost 3 bases and 10 bases, there was a span of 13 bases. In DNA, the CDR3 is TGCGCCAGCAGCCATCTGAAACAGGGAAACGTCCTGACTTTC. Translating gives CASSHLKQGNVLTF.

The rearrangement joins TRBV4-1 to TRBJ2-6; D perhaps matches TRBD1 (5 bases). V lost 1 base to trimming and J lost 3 bases, with 13 bases between them. The germline V gene encodes CDR1 MGHRA and CDR2 YSYEKL. This CDR3 contains 17 residues. CDR3 protein: CASSQAAQGIGANVLTF. The CDR3 DNA reads TGCGCCAGCAGCCAAGCGGCTCAGGGTATTGGGGCCAACGTCCTGACTTTC.

The chain has TRBV5-8 and TRBJ2-1, with 11 bases identical to TRBD1. The CDR3 totals 17 residues. With V trimmed by 5 bases and J by 3 bases, 10 bases remained unmatched. In germline, CDR1 is SGHTS, CDR2 YDEGEE. CDR3 region: CASRPGTGGDFYNEQFF. The CDR3 region has the DNA TGTGCCAGCAGGCCTGGGACAGGGGGAGATTTCTACAATGAGCAGTTCTTC.

The chain links TRBV27 to TRBJ1-1; the D is unclear. CDR3 length equals 13 residues. Between the trimmed V and J ends, which lost 7 bases and 3 bases, there was a span of 12 bases. Germline CDR1 is MNHEY and CDR2 is SMNVEV (reference sequence). CDR3 in amino acids: CASTAMGDTEAFF. The CDR3 bases are TGTGCCAGCACAGCGATGGGTGACACTGAAGCTTTCTTT.

This clone was observed once. V gene TRBV15 combines with J gene TRBJ2-3, with D perhaps TRBD2 (6 bases). CDR1 and CDR2 (germline): LNHNV, YYDKDF (reference sequence). This CDR3 is 15 amino acids long. Trimming removed 3 bases at V and 1 base at J, with 11 bases between. The CDR3: CATSRAGTGTDTQYF. CDR3 DNA: TGTGCCACCAGCAGGGCCGGGACTGGCACAGATACGCAGTATTTT.

The rearrangement links TRBV21-1 to TRBJ2-2; no check of the table's D call, TRBD1, against the DNA was made. TRBV21-1 is listed as a pseudogene. The CDR3 is 16 amino acids. The DNA for the CDR3 is TGTGCCAGCAGTCCAGATGTGCCAGGGGCGGACCACGAGCTGTTTTTT. Its translation: CASSPDVPGADHELFF.

This chain connects TRBV7-2 to TRBJ2-3; 12 bases are shared with TRBD2. The CDR3 covers 17 residues. CDR1 SGHTA and CDR2 FQGNSA come from the germline V gene. J gave up 1 base and V 5 bases, and 7 bases lay outside the gene matches. The CDR3 DNA follows: TGTGCCAGCAGCCCAAGACTAGCGGGGGCGGGCACAGATACGCAGTATTTT. Protein: CASSPRLAGAGTDTQYF.

This clone was recorded once. The chain joins TRBV7-2 to TRBJ1-1; weak D call: TRBD1 (5 bases). The CDR3 consists of 15 residues. With 5 bases removed from V and 8 bases from J, the gap between germline ends came to 21 bases. The germline V gene encodes CDR1 SGHTA and CDR2 FQGNSA. The CDR3 coding sequence is TGTGCCAGCAGCCACAGGCCCCCGACGCGCTTAGAAGCTTTCTTT. This gives the protein CASSHRPPTRLEAFF. Complete variable domain (other parts from reference TRBV7-2 and TRBJ1-1): GAGVSQSPSNKVTEKGKDVELRCDPISGHTALYWYRQSLGQGLEFLIYFQGNSAPDKSGLPSDRFSAERTGGSVSTLTIQRTQQEDSAVYLCASSHRPPTRLEAFFGQGTRLTVV.

The chain combines TRBV7-9 with TRBJ1-2; possibly TRBD1 for D (6 bases). This CDR3 has 13 amino acids. CDR1 SEHNR and CDR2 FQNEAQ come from the germline V gene (reference sequence). Between the trimmed V and J ends, which lost 4 bases and 5 bases, there was a span of 11 bases. The CDR3 DNA follows: TGTGCCAGCAGCTCGATAACAGGGTATGGCTACACCTTC. Translated: CASSSITGYGYTF. Variable domain in full (rest from reference TRBV7-9 and TRBJ1-2): DTGVSQNPRHKITKRGQNVTFRCDPISEHNRLYWYRQTLGQGPEFLTYFQNEAQLEKSRLLSDRFSAERPKGSFSTLEIQRTEQGDSAMYLCASSSITGYGYTFGSGTRLTVV.

The rearrangement uses TRBV27 and TRBJ2-1; D unresolved. V lost 6 bases and J lost 0, with 9 bases in between. The CDR3 consists of 14 residues. Per the germline V gene, CDR1 is MNHEY and CDR2 is SMNVEV (reference sequence). The CDR3 loop is CASRSRSSYNEQFF. The DNA for the CDR3 is TGTGCCAGCAGATCGAGGAGCTCCTACAATGAGCAGTTCTTC.

This chain connects TRBV15 to TRBJ1-4; possible D gene TRBD1, 5 bases. CDR3 length equals 17 residues. V gave up 0 bases and J gave up 4 bases, with 15 bases separating them. Germline V gene data show CDR1 as LNHNV and CDR2 as YYDKDF (reference sequence). This CDR3 is CATSRESTQGFNEKLFF. The CDR3 DNA is TGTGCCACCAGCAGAGAGTCCACGCAGGGCTTTAATGAAAAACTGTTTTTT.

V is TRBV4-2 and J is TRBJ2-7, with D possibly matching TRBD1 (6 bases). The germline V gene has CDR1 LGHNA and CDR2 YNFKEQ. Trimming pared 3 bases from V and 1 base from J, leaving 16 bases between. The CDR3 consists of 16 residues. CDR3 DNA: TGTGCCAGCAGCCACCTCCGGGACAACCCGTCCTACGAGCAGTACTTC. This translates into CASSHLRDNPSYEQYF.

This clone was seen a single time. V usage is TRBV6-1 and J usage is TRBJ2-1; the D is unclear. V was trimmed by 3 bases and J by 4 bases, leaving 10 bases between them. The germline gives CDR1 MNHNS, CDR2 SASEGT. This CDR3 region has 14 residues. The CDR3 loop is CASSEPENYNEQFF. The CDR3 region has the DNA TGTGCCAGCAGTGAGCCCGAGAATTACAATGAGCAGTTCTTC.